This T cell receptor beta chain was observed in a study of human T cells and chemical hapten exposure. Original handling: Sampled TCR counts reached a median of roughly 98,000 per sample, with values ranging from 23,224 to 690,600. TCRdb used MiXCR to reprocess the RACE reads, holding one entry per CDR3 protein. These V and J calls are TCRdb output, not the study's own analysis. The data hold 50,000 to 65,000 distinct CDR3 sequences, with roughly 6.7% observed a single time. The V end was cut by 4 bases, the J end by 10 bases, with 14 bases between. There are 13 residues in the CDR3. CDR1 is SGHVS and CDR2 is FNYEAQ in the germline V gene. Time point in this sample: pre-sensitization, week 0. Treatment specified: therapeutic diphenylcyclopropenone sensitization with weekly scalp DPC. In this sample, this clonotype turned up many times.

The clonotype was recovered from a woman aged 30 to 39 with alopecia areata. Some clones in this sample may be carry-over from other donors' samples. V and J are TRBV7-6 and TRBJ2-1; D is unclear. The source material was whole blood, sampled in connection with sensitization to the hapten diphenylcyclopropenone (DPC). CDR3 sequence reads: CASSSYIRAEQFF. CDR3 bases: TGTGCCAGCAGCTCCTATATTCGGGCCGAGCAGTTCTTC.